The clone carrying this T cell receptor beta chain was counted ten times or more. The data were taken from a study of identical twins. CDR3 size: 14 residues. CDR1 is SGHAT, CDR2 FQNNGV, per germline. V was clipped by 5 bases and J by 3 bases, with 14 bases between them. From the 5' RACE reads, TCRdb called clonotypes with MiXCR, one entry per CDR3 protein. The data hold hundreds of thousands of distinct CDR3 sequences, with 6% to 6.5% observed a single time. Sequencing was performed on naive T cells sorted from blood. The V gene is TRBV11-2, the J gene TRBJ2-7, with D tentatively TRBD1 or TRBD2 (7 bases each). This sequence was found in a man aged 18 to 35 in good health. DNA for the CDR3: TGTGCCAGCAGCCCAGGGGGGGTTGTCTACGAGCAGTACGTC. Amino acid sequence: CASSPGGVVYEQYV.